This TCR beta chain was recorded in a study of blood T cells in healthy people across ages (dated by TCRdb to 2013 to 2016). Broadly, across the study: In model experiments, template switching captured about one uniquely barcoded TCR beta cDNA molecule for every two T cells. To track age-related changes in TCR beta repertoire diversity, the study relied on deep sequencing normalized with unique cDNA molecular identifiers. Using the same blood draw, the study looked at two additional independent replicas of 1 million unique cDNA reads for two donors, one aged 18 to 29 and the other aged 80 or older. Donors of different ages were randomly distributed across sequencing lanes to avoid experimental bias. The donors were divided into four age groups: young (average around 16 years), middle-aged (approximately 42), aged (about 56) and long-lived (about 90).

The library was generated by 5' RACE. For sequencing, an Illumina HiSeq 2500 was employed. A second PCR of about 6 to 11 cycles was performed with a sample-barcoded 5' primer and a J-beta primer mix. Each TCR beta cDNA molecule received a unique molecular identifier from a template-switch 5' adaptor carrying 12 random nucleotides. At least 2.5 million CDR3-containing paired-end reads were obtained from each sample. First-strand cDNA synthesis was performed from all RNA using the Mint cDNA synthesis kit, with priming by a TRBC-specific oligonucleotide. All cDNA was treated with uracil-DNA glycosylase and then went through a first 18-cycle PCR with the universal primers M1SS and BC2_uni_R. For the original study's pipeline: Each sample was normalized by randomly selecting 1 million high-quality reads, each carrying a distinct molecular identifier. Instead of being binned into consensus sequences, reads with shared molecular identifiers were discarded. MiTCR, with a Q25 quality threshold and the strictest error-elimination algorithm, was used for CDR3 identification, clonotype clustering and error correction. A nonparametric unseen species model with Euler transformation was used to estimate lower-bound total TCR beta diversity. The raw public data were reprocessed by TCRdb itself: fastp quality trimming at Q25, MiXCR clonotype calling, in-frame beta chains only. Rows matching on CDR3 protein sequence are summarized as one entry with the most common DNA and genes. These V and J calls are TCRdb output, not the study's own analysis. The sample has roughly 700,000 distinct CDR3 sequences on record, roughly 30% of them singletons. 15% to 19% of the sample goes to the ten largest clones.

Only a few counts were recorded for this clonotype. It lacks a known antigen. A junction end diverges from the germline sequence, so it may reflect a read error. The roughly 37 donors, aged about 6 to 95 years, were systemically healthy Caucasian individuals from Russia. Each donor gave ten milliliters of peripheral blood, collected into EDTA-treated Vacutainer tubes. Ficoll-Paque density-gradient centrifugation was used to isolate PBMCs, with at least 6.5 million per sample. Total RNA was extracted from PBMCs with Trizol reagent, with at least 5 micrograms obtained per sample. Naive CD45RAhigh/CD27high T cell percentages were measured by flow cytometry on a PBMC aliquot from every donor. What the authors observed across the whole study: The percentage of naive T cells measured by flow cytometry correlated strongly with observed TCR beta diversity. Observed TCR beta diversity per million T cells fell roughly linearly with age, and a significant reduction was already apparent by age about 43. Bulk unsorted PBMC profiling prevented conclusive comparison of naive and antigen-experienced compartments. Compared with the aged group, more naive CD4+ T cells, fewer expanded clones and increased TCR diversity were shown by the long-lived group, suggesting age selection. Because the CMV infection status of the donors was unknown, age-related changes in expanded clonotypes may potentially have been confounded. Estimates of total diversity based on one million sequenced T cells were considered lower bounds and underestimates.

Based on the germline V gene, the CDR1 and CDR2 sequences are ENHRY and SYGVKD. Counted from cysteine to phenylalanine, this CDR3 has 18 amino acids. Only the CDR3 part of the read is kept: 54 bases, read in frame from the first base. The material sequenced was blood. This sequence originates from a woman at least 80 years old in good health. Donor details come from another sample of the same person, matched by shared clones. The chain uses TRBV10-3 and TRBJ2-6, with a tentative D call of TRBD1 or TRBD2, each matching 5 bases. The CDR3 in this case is CAISENSGGPSGANALTF. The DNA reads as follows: TGTGCCATCAGTGAGAACAGCGGTGGCCCTTCTGGGGCCAACGCCCTGACTTTC.